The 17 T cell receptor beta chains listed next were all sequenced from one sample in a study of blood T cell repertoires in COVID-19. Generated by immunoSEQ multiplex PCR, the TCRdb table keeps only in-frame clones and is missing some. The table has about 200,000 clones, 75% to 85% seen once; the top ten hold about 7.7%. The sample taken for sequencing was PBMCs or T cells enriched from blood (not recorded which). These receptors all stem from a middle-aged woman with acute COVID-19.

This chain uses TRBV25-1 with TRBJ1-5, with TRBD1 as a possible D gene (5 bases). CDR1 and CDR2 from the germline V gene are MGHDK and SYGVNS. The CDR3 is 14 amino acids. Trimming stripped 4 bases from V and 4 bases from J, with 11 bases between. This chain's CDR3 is CASSVRGKNQPQHF. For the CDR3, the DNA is TGTGCCAGCAGTGTTCGGGGGAAGAATCAGCCCCAGCATTTT.

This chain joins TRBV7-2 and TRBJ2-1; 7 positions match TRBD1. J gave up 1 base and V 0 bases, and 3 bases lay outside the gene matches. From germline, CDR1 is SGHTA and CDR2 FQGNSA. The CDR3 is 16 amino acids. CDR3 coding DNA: TGTGCCAGCAGCTTAGCTGACAGGGTGTCCTACAATGAGCAGTTCTTC. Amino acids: CASSLADRVSYNEQFF. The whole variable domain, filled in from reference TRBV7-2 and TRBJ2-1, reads GAGVSQSPSNKVTEKGKDVELRCDPISGHTALYWYRQSLGQGLEFLIYFQGNSAPDKSGLPSDRFSAERTGGSVSTLTIQRTQQEDSAVYLCASSLADRVSYNEQFFGPGTRLTVL.

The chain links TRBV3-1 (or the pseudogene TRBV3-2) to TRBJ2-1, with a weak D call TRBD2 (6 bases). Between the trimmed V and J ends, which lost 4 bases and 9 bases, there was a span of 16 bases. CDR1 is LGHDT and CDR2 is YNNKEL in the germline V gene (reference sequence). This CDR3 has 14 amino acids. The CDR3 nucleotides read TGTGCCAGCAGCCCGCGGAGGGGAAGGGGTGAGCAGTTCTTC. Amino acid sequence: CASSPRRGRGEQFF.

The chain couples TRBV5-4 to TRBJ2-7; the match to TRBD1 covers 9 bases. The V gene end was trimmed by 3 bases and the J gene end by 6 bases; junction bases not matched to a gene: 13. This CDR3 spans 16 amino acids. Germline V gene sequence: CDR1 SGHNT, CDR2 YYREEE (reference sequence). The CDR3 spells CASSSGRDRDIGEQYF. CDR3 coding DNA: TGTGCCAGCAGCTCGGGCCGGGACAGGGACATCGGCGAGCAGTACTTC.

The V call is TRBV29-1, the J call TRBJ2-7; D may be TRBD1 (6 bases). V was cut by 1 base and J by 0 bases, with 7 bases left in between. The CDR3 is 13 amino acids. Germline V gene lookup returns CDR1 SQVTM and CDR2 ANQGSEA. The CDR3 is CSVEGDTSYEQYF. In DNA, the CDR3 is TGCAGCGTTGAAGGGGACACCTCCTACGAGCAGTACTTC.

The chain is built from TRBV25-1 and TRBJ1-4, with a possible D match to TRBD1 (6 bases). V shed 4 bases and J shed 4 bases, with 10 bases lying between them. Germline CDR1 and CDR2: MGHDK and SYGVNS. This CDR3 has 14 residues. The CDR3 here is CASSVRQDNEKLFF. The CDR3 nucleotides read TGTGCCAGCAGTGTCCGACAGGATAATGAAAAACTGTTTTTT.

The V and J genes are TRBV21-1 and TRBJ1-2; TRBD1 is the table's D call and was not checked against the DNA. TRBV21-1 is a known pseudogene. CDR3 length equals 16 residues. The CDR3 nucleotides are TGTGCCAGCAGCAAAGACGTGGCAGGGGAAGTTTATGGCTACACCTTC. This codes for CASSKDVAGEVYGYTF.

The CDR3 loop is CASSQGNRQGGGYTF. In DNA form, the CDR3 reads TGTGCCAGCAGCCAAGGGAATCGGCAGGGGGGCGGCTACACCTTC. The chain employs TRBV3-1 (or the pseudogene TRBV3-2) and TRBJ1-2; 7 bases are shared with TRBD1. CDR1 is LGHDT, CDR2 YNNKEL, per germline (reference sequence). V dropped 1 base and J dropped 8; count of bases not matched to a gene: 10. The CDR3 extends over 15 amino acids.

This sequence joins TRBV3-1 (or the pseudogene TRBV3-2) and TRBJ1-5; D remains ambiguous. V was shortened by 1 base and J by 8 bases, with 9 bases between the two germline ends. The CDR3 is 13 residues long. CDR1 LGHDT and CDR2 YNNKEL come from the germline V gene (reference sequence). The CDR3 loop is CASSQAQREPQHF. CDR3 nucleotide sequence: TGTGCCAGCAGCCAAGCTCAACGGGAGCCCCAGCATTTT.

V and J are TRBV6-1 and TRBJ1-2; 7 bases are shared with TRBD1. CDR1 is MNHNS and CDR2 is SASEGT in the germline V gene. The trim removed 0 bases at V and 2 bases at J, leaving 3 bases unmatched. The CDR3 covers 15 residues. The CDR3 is CASSEARQGNYGYTF. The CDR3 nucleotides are TGTGCCAGCAGTGAAGCTCGACAGGGCAACTATGGCTACACCTTC.

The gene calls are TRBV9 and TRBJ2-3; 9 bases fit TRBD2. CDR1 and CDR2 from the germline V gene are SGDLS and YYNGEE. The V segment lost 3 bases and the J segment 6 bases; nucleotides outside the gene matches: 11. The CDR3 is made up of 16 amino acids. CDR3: CASSAGTSLDSDTQYF. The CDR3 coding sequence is TGTGCCAGCAGCGCCGGGACTAGCTTAGACTCCGATACGCAGTATTTT.

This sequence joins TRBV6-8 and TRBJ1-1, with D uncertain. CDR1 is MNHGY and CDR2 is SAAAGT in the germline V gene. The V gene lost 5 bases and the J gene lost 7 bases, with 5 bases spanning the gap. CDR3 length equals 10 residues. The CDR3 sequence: CASSRGEAFF. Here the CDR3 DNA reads TGTGCCAGCAGTCGGGGTGAAGCTTTCTTT.

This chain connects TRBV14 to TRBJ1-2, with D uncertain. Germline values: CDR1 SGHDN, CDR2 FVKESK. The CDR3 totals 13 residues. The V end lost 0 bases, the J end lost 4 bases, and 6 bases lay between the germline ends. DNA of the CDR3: TGTGCCAGCAGCCAAGACCACTTCTATGGCTACACCTTC. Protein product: CASSQDHFYGYTF.

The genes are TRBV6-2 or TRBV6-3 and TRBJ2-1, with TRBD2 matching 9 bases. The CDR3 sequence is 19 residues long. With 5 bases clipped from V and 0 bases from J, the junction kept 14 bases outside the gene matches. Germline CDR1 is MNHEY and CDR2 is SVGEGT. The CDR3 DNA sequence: TGTGCCAGCAGTCCCTCGGGAATGGGGCGGGAGGGCTCCTACAATGAGCAGTTCTTC. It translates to CASSPSGMGREGSYNEQFF.

The CDR3 region has the DNA TGTGCCAGTAGTATACGGACAGGCCAAATCCAGCCCCAGCATTTT. Residues: CASSIRTGQIQPQHF. This chain links TRBV19 with TRBJ1-5; 7 bases align to TRBD1. J lost 7 bases, V lost 2 bases, and 8 bases had no gene match. The CDR3 sequence is 15 residues long. Germline loops: CDR1 LNHDA, CDR2 SQIVND (reference sequence).

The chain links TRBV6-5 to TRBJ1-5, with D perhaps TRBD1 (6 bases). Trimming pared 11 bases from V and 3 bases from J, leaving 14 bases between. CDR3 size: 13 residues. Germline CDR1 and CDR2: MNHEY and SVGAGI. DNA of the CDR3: TGTGCCGTTCGTAGGGACACCAATCAGCCCCAGCATTTT. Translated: CAVRRDTNQPQHF.

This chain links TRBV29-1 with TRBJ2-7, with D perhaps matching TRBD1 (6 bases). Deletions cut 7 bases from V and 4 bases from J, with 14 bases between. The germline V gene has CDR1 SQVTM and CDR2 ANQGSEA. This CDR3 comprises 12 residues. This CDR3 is CSAKATGYEQYF. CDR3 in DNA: TGCAGCGCTAAGGCTACAGGGTACGAGCAGTACTTC.